A single sample gave rise to the 27 T cell receptor beta chains below, sequenced in a study of blood T cell repertoires in COVID-19. Produced via immunoSEQ multiplex PCR; TCRdb's table is partial and in-frame only. The sample holds some 290,000 clones; around nine tenths are singletons and the top ten take roughly a tenth. The sequenced material came from PBMCs or T cells enriched from blood (not recorded which). Receptors were obtained from a woman in her 30s who had recovered from COVID-19.

The chain combines TRBV10-2 with TRBJ1-4; 7 bases match TRBD1. V lost 0 bases, J lost 6 bases, and 4 bases stayed unmatched. The length of the CDR3 is 15 residues. Germline V gives CDR1 WSHSY, CDR2 SAAADI. The CDR3, as DNA: TGCGCCAGCAGTGAGTCGACAGGGCTGGATGAAAAACTGTTTTTT. This codes for CASSESTGLDEKLFF.

The chain uses TRBV9 and TRBJ1-1; the match to TRBD1 covers 8 bases. From germline, CDR1 is SGDLS and CDR2 YYNGEE. CDR3 size: 15 residues. Trimming removed 4 bases from V and 0 bases from J; junction bases left unmatched: 5. CDR3 region: CASSQGAGMNTEAFF. The CDR3 bases are TGTGCCAGCAGCCAGGGGGCAGGTATGAACACTGAAGCTTTCTTT. The whole variable domain, filled in from reference TRBV9 and TRBJ1-1, reads DSGVTQTPKHLITATGQRVTLRCSPRSGDLSVYWYQQSLDQGLQFLIQYYNGEERAKGNILERFSAQQFPDLHSELNLSSLELGDSALYFCASSQGAGMNTEAFFGQGTRLTVV.

The genes are TRBV14 and TRBJ1-1; perhaps TRBD1 as D (6 bases). With 0 bases removed from V and 6 bases from J, the gap between germline ends came to 14 bases. CDR1 SGHDN and CDR2 FVKESK come from the germline V gene. The CDR3 is 15 amino acids. The CDR3, as DNA: TGTGCCAGCAGCCAAGATTCGGGGGGCCATGCTGAAGCTTTCTTT. Residues: CASSQDSGGHAEAFF. The full variable domain, in which reference TRBV14 and TRBJ1-1 provide the parts outside the CDR3, is EAGVTQFPSHSVIEKGQTVTLRCDPISGHDNLYWYRRVMGKEIKFLLHFVKESKQDESGMPNNRFLAERTGGTYSTLKVQPAELEDSGVYFCASSQDSGGHAEAFFGQGTRLTVV.

The chain couples TRBV7-9 to TRBJ2-1; a possible D gene is TRBD2 (6 bases). This CDR3 spans 16 amino acids. Per the germline V gene, CDR1 is SEHNR and CDR2 is FQNEAQ (reference sequence). V lost 5 bases and J lost 6, with 20 bases in between. In DNA form, the CDR3 reads TGTGCCAGCAGCCCTCGACGGGACTCGGCCCCCAATGAGCAGTTCTTC. It specifies CASSPRRDSAPNEQFF.

The chain employs TRBV7-6 and TRBJ1-3; TRBD1 agrees at 7 bases. The germline V gene encodes CDR1 SGHVS and CDR2 FNYEAQ. CDR3 size: 17 residues. V lost 5 bases to trimming and J lost 4 bases; unmatched junction nucleotides: 14. The CDR3 DNA reads TGTGCCAGCAGCCTCCAGGTAGAGGGGGCGCCGGGAAACACCATATATTTT. It specifies CASSLQVEGAPGNTIYF.

The chain joins TRBV25-1 to TRBJ1-1; a possible D gene is TRBD1 (5 bases). The germline V gene has CDR1 MGHDK and CDR2 SYGVNS. The V and J ends lost 4 bases and 3 bases respectively, with 15 bases between them. The CDR3 covers 15 residues. The CDR3 protein is CASSGLPPGDTEAFF. CDR3 bases: TGTGCCAGCAGTGGCCTACCCCCGGGGGACACTGAAGCTTTCTTT.

V gene TRBV12-3 or TRBV12-4 combines with J gene TRBJ1-2, with 9 bases lining up with TRBD1. The CDR3 spans 13 residues. Trimming cost V 6 bases and J 6 bases; bases outside gene matches: 5. CDR3 in amino acids: CASRGQGYNGYTF. The CDR3 DNA is TGTGCCAGCAGAGGACAGGGGTACAATGGCTACACCTTC.

This rearrangement joins TRBV7-2 to TRBJ1-2; TRBD1 matches at 9 bases. The V gene end was trimmed by 4 bases and the J gene end by 6 bases; junction bases not matched to a gene: 9. The CDR3 extends over 15 amino acids. Germline V gene data show CDR1 as SGHTA and CDR2 as FQGNSA. For the CDR3, the DNA is TGTGCCAGCAGCTACACTACGGGACAGGGACATGGCTACACCTTC. Protein: CASSYTTGQGHGYTF.

A single count supports this clone. The chain joins TRBV4-1 to TRBJ1-5; D is possibly TRBD1 (5 bases). The V end lost 0 bases, the J end lost 7 bases, and 10 bases lay between the germline ends. Per germline, CDR1 MGHRA and CDR2 YSYEKL. The CDR3 has 14 amino acids. CDR3 DNA: TGCGCCAGCAGCCAAGATAACCAGGGACAGCCCCAGCATTTT. Protein: CASSQDNQGQPQHF.

This rearrangement joins TRBV9 to TRBJ2-1; tentatively, D is TRBD1 (5 bases). Trimming removed 0 bases at V and 1 base at J, with 8 bases between. Germline-derived CDR1 and CDR2 are SGDLS and YYNGEE. The CDR3 is made up of 15 amino acids. The CDR3 reads CASSVGQGSYNEQFF. CDR3 DNA sequence: TGTGCCAGCAGCGTAGGCCAGGGATCCTACAATGAGCAGTTCTTC.

This chain uses TRBV6-2 or TRBV6-3 with TRBJ1-1; no clear D gene. CDR3 length: 16 amino acids. V lost 0 bases to trimming and J lost 2 bases, with 13 bases between them. CDR1 is MNHEY and CDR2 is SVGEGT in the germline V gene. CDR3: CASSYSNRRYNTEAFF. CDR3 sequence (DNA): TGTGCCAGCAGTTACTCGAACCGTCGGTATAACACTGAAGCTTTCTTT.

This clone came up once. The CDR3 loop is CASAHLGQGEETQYF. The CDR3 nucleotides read TGTGCCAGTGCTCACCTGGGACAGGGGGAAGAGACCCAGTACTTC. The genes are TRBV19 and TRBJ2-5; TRBD1 agrees at 11 bases. The CDR3 consists of 15 residues. The germline V gene encodes CDR1 LNHDA and CDR2 SQIVND (reference sequence). Trimming at V came to 8 bases and at J to 3 bases, leaving 8 bases not matched to a gene. The whole variable domain, filled in from reference TRBV19 and TRBJ2-5, reads DGGITQSPKYLFRKEGQNVTLSCEQNLNHDAMYWYRQDPGQGLRLIYYSQIVNDFQKGDIAEGYSVSREKKESFPLTVTSAQKNPTAFYLCASAHLGQGEETQYFGPGTRLLVL.

This chain connects TRBV15 to TRBJ1-4, with TRBD1 identical over 8 bases. The CDR3 sequence is 15 residues long. The V gene end was trimmed by 5 bases and the J gene end by 5 bases; junction bases not matched to a gene: 7. Germline loops: CDR1 LNHNV, CDR2 YYDKDF (reference sequence). CDR3 DNA sequence: TGTGCCACCAGCCCACAAGACAGGGGCAATGAAAAACTGTTTTTT. The encoded protein is CATSPQDRGNEKLFF.

Comment on this clone: The same CDR3 arises from other DNA sequences in this sample as well. The J gene is TRBJ1-5, the V gene TRBV19, with 10 positions matching TRBD1. The CDR3 totals 14 residues. Germline CDR1 is LNHDA and CDR2 is SQIVND (reference sequence). J was trimmed by 6 bases and V by 3 bases; bases with no gene match: 2. In nucleotides, the CDR3 is TGTGCCAGTAGTATCCGGGACAGGGGTCAGCCCCAGCATTTT. It translates to CASSIRDRGQPQHF.

This chain uses TRBV27 with TRBJ2-1; 9 nucleotides align to TRBD2. Germline CDR1 MNHEY, CDR2 SMNVEV (reference sequence). Trimming at V came to 6 bases and at J to 4 bases, leaving 7 bases not matched to a gene. The CDR3 has 15 amino acids. The CDR3 DNA sequence: TGTGCCAGCAGCCTAAGCGGGAGGCGTTACAATGAGCAGTTCTTC. This gives the protein CASSLSGRRYNEQFF.

The rearrangement links TRBV10-3 to TRBJ1-1; D is perhaps TRBD1 (6 bases). Germline V gene sequence: CDR1 ENHRY, CDR2 SYGVKD. The V end lost 7 bases, the J end lost 1 base, and 7 bases lay between the germline ends. This CDR3 has 12 residues. CDR3 in amino acids: CAIMGQNTEAFF. CDR3 bases: TGTGCCATCATGGGACAGAACACTGAAGCTTTCTTT.

J is TRBJ2-3 and V is TRBV19, with D possibly being TRBD1 (6 bases). V was pared by 5 bases and J by 0 bases, with 12 bases between. The germline V gene encodes CDR1 LNHDA and CDR2 SQIVND (reference sequence). This CDR3 has 15 residues. This chain's CDR3 is CASSLGAVSTDTQYF. The CDR3 nucleotides are TGTGCCAGTAGTTTGGGGGCCGTTAGCACAGATACGCAGTATTTT.

The J gene is TRBJ2-2, the V gene TRBV11-2; D gene ambiguous. Germline V gene lookup returns CDR1 SGHAT and CDR2 FQNNGV. Trimming removed 7 bases from V and 6 bases from J, with 6 bases in between. The CDR3 extends over 11 amino acids. CDR3 nucleotides: TGTGCCAGCAACGAGGCCGGGGAGCTGTTTTTT. Protein product: CASNEAGELFF.

The chain links TRBV6-1 to TRBJ2-4, with 9 nucleotides matching TRBD2. Unmatched junction bases numbered 8, after V lost 2 bases and J lost 0 bases. The length of the CDR3 is 18 residues. The germline V gene encodes CDR1 MNHNS and CDR2 SASEGT. The CDR3 loop is CASSEMAGGVLAKNIQYF. The DNA for the CDR3 is TGTGCCAGCAGTGAAATGGCGGGGGGGGTTTTAGCCAAAAACATTCAGTACTTC.

The CDR3 reads CASSSNMIRDLSPLHF. The DNA for the CDR3 is TGTGCCAGCAGTTCAAACATGATACGGGATTTATCACCCCTCCACTTT. The J gene is TRBJ1-6, the V gene TRBV27; no clear D. Looked up from germline, CDR1 is MNHEY and CDR2 is SMNVEV (reference sequence). The CDR3 extends over 16 amino acids. With 4 bases removed from V and 10 bases from J, the gap between germline ends came to 20 bases.

This clone occurred a few times. V usage is TRBV11-2 and J usage is TRBJ1-1; unclear D gene. The germline gives CDR1 SGHAT, CDR2 FQNNGV. The V end was cut by 1 base, the J end by 1 base, with 4 bases between. The CDR3 length is 13 residues. The CDR3 spells CASSLAGNTEAFF. DNA for the CDR3: TGTGCCAGCAGCTTAGCAGGGAACACTGAAGCTTTCTTT. The full variable domain, rest sourced from reference TRBV11-2 and TRBJ1-1, is EAGVAQSPRYKIIEKRQSVAFWCNPISGHATLYWYQQILGQGPKLLIQFQNNGVVDDSQLPKDRFSAERLKGVDSTLKIQPAKLEDSAVYLCASSLAGNTEAFFGQGTRLTVV.

The chain joins TRBV7-9 to TRBJ2-1; D unclear. The germline gives CDR1 SEHNR, CDR2 FQNEAQ (reference sequence). With 1 base removed from V and 6 bases from J, the gap between germline ends came to 10 bases. The CDR3 totals 14 residues. The DNA for the CDR3 is TGTGCCAGCAGCTTAGTAGTGATGAGCAATGAGCAGTTCTTC. It is translated as CASSLVVMSNEQFF.

V gene TRBV9 combines with J gene TRBJ2-1; TRBD2 matches 7 bases. CDR3 length: 17 residues. Germline CDR1 SGDLS, CDR2 YYNGEE. V shed 4 bases, J shed 1 base, and the junction held 11 bases outside the gene matches. The CDR3 sequence is CASSPKTGEGSYNEQFF. The DNA for the CDR3 is TGTGCCAGCAGCCCCAAGACTGGGGAGGGGTCCTACAATGAGCAGTTCTTC. The whole variable domain, remainder taken from reference TRBV9 and TRBJ2-1, is DSGVTQTPKHLITATGQRVTLRCSPRSGDLSVYWYQQSLDQGLQFLIQYYNGEERAKGNILERFSAQQFPDLHSELNLSSLELGDSALYFCASSPKTGEGSYNEQFFGPGTRLTVL.

The chain has TRBV6-5 and TRBJ1-2; possible D gene TRBD1, 5 bases. Germline V gene sequence: CDR1 MNHEY, CDR2 SVGAGI. The CDR3 sequence is 14 residues long. V was clipped by 4 bases and J by 7 bases, with 16 bases between them. The CDR3 sequence is CASSFLAGVSGYTF. The CDR3, as DNA: TGTGCCAGCAGTTTTCTGGCGGGGGTCAGTGGCTACACCTTC.

The V gene is TRBV20-1, the J gene TRBJ2-7, with D unresolved. This CDR3 region has 11 residues. Trimming cost V 1 base and J 7 bases, with 8 bases left between them. Germline assignment: CDR1 DFQATT and CDR2 SNEGSKA (reference sequence). Here the CDR3 reads CSARAQLEQYF. The CDR3 DNA sequence: TGCAGTGCTAGAGCGCAGTTAGAGCAGTACTTC.

The chain recombines TRBV27 with TRBJ1-6; no definite D call. CDR1 is MNHEY, CDR2 SMNVEV, per germline (reference sequence). This CDR3 comprises 14 residues. V lost 1 base to trimming and J lost 7 bases, with 8 bases between them. CDR3 protein: CASSLYPLNSPLHF. CDR3 bases: TGTGCCAGCAGTTTATACCCGCTAAATTCACCCCTCCACTTT.

The chain recombines TRBV18 with TRBJ2-7; D is perhaps TRBD1 (5 bases). Trimming removed 3 bases from V and 3 bases from J, with 6 bases in between. This CDR3 has 12 amino acids. Per the germline V gene, CDR1 is KGHSH and CDR2 is LQKENI. The CDR3 DNA is TGTGCCAGCTCACCGACAGACTACGAGCAGTACTTC. This sequence encodes CASSPTDYEQYF.